This is a list of T cell receptor beta chains from one sample in a study of blood T cell repertoires in COVID-19. The data were produced by immunoSEQ multiplex PCR, yet TCRdb's version contains in-frame clones alone and is incomplete. The sample contains about 370,000 clones, 75% to 90% of which appear only once. Sequenced material: PBMCs or T cells enriched from blood (not recorded which). The receptor source for this set is a man between 18 and 35 years old who had recovered from COVID-19. Each CDR3 is given with its conserved first and last residue.

j_call cdr3_length v_call cdr3_aa
TRBJ2-7 14 TRBV9 CASSRQGARYEQYF
TRBJ2-7 14 TRBV27 CASSFRTGGYEQYF
TRBJ2-7 16 TRBV18 CASSPKPGTVSYEQYF
TRBJ2-7 13 TRBV7-9 CASRPLAVYEQYF
TRBJ2-4 16 TRBV30 CAWRSAGVLAKNIQYF
TRBJ2-1 18 TRBV5-1 CASSLETTGTGSYNEQFF
TRBJ2-5 14 TRBV4-2 CASSQTERQETQYF
TRBJ2-2 14 TRBV3-1/TRBV3-2 CASGQGVASGELFF
TRBJ2-2 17 TRBV4-3 CASSQDSRGTDTGELFF
TRBJ2-3 16 TRBV7-2 CASRRIAGGITDTQYF
TRBJ2-5 14 TRBV28 CASSLAGLQETQYF
TRBJ2-5 12 TRBV7-9 CASSPGQETQYF
TRBJ1-5 16 TRBV15 CATSRRGQGISQPQHF
TRBJ2-3 15 TRBV10-3 CAISSGQGVTDTQYF
TRBJ1-3 15 TRBV3-1/TRBV3-2 CASSPLRTSGNTIYF
TRBJ2-5 14 TRBV9 CASSSRQSQETQYF
TRBJ1-4 14 TRBV5-1 CASSLDRGGEKLFF
TRBJ1-5 14 TRBV10-3 CAISEGTTNQPQHF
TRBJ1-6 14 TRBV18 CASSPRETGQSLHF
TRBJ1-3 14 TRBV5-1 CASSSGQGADTIYF
TRBJ2-2 14 TRBV28 CASREGTGTGELFF
TRBJ2-7 13 TRBV30 CAWNSRSSYEQYF
TRBJ2-7 12 TRBV2 CASKGEGNEQYF
TRBJ2-7 13 TRBV6-5 CASRPGTSIEQYF
TRBJ1-4 16 TRBV2 CASQGTGGPLGEKLFF
TRBJ2-2 16 TRBV19 CASSIGHGTNTGELFF
TRBJ2-2 15 TRBV11-3 CASSNGGGRTGELFF
TRBJ2-4 16 TRBV4-3 CASSFKGGYTGNIQYF
TRBJ1-3 15 TRBV7-3 CASSLGPNSGNTIYF
TRBJ1-6 14 TRBV28 CASSTGQLNSPLHF
TRBJ1-1 15 TRBV7-9 CASSYGQGVDTEAFF
TRBJ1-2 15 TRBV7-2 CASSLARGQSYGYTF
TRBJ1-5 13 TRBV3-1/TRBV3-2 CASEGGLGQPQHF
TRBJ2-7 15 TRBV6-5 CASSYWDSSSYEQYF
TRBJ2-1 13 TRBV2 CASREGRVNEQFF
TRBJ1-5 19 TRBV7-8 CASSSGLAHGEYSNQPQHF
TRBJ1-6 15 TRBV12-5 CASGFRDRGRSPLHF